A single sample gave rise to the 26 T cell receptor beta chains below, sequenced in a study of blood T cell repertoires in COVID-19. Only in-frame clones appear in the TCRdb table, and some are missing; sequencing was by immunoSEQ multiplex PCR. The sample comprises tens of thousands of clones, around 86% of which are singletons, and around a sixth rests with the top ten. Material for sequencing was peripheral blood. Receptor source: a man in his 60s with active or convalescent COVID-19.

This chain links TRBV3-1 (or the pseudogene TRBV3-2) with TRBJ2-2, with 8 bases lining up with TRBD2. The V segment lost 7 bases and the J segment 6 bases; nucleotides outside the gene matches: 4. The CDR3 has 13 amino acids. Per germline, CDR1 LGHDT and CDR2 YNNKEL (reference sequence). The CDR3 region has the DNA TGTGCCAGCACCCGGGGGGGATCCGGGGAGCTGTTTTTT. This encodes CASTRGGSGELFF.

The genes are TRBV9 and TRBJ2-3; a weak D match, TRBD1 (6 bases). The germline CDR1 and CDR2 sequences are SGDLS and YYNGEE. V shed 5 bases and J shed 6 bases, with 10 bases lying between them. The CDR3 is 12 residues long. This CDR3 is CASSGGLDTQYF. The CDR3 nucleotides are TGTGCCAGCAGTGGGGGCCTGGATACGCAGTATTTT.

This chain joins TRBV2 and TRBJ1-1; no clear D. The germline V gene encodes CDR1 SNHLY and CDR2 FYNNEI. Trimming removed 3 bases at V and 4 bases at J, with 15 bases between. The CDR3 is made up of 15 amino acids. This CDR3 reads CASSEFYLGGTEAFF. The CDR3 nucleotides read TGTGCCAGCAGTGAGTTTTATCTTGGCGGCACTGAAGCTTTCTTT. The full variable domain, completed using reference TRBV2 and TRBJ1-1, is EPEVTQTPSHQVTQMGQEVILRCVPISNHLYFYWYRQILGQKVEFLVSFYNNEISEKSEIFDDQFSVERPDGSNFTLKIRSTKLEDSAMYFCASSEFYLGGTEAFFGQGTRLTVV.

The rearrangement links TRBV3-1 (or the pseudogene TRBV3-2) to TRBJ2-3; 10 bases are a match to TRBD2. The trim removed 3 bases at V and 7 bases at J, leaving 10 bases unmatched. Germline CDR1 reads LGHDT; CDR2 reads YNNKEL (reference sequence). The CDR3 sequence is 16 residues long. CDR3: CASSQDSGGHVYTQYF. The CDR3, as DNA: TGTGCCAGCAGCCAGGATAGCGGGGGGCACGTTTATACGCAGTATTTT.

The chain couples TRBV5-1 to TRBJ2-2; weak D call: TRBD2 (6 bases). The V and J ends lost 4 bases and 3 bases respectively, with 7 bases between them. CDR3 length: 13 residues. Germline values: CDR1 SGHRS, CDR2 YFSETQ. The CDR3 bases are TGCGCCAGCAGCCGGGACTACACCGGGGAGCTGTTTTTT. This translates into CASSRDYTGELFF.

The CDR3 protein is CASSPWTGATGELFF. The CDR3 DNA sequence: TGTGCCAGCTCACCTTGGACAGGGGCCACCGGGGAGCTGTTTTTT. The chain couples TRBV18 to TRBJ2-2; 9 bases map to TRBD1. The CDR3 runs 15 residues. The ends lost 3 bases at V and 4 bases at J; junction bases unmatched: 3. Germline assignment: CDR1 KGHSH and CDR2 LQKENI.

The chain couples TRBV29-1 to TRBJ2-3; weak D call: TRBD1 (6 bases). CDR3 length equals 14 residues. The germline CDR1 and CDR2 sequences are SQVTM and ANQGSEA. Trimming removed 5 bases at V and 2 bases at J, with 14 bases between. The CDR3, as DNA: TGCAGCGTTTATAGACAGGTCAACACAGATACGCAGTATTTT. Translated: CSVYRQVNTDTQYF.

This clone has more than one count but fewer than ten. This chain uses TRBV7-2 with TRBJ1-2; 8 bases line up with TRBD1. Looked up from germline, CDR1 is SGHTA and CDR2 is FQGNSA. Unmatched junction bases numbered 11, after V lost 4 bases and J lost 7 bases. The CDR3 is 15 residues long. CDR3 sequence: CASSYEQGEGVGYTF. DNA of the CDR3: TGTGCCAGCAGCTACGAACAGGGGGAAGGGGTTGGCTACACCTTC.

The chain recombines TRBV6-5 with TRBJ1-3; TRBD1 agrees at 7 bases. Germline V gene lookup returns CDR1 MNHEY and CDR2 SVGAGI. The CDR3 spans 15 residues. Germline trimming cut 6 bases from V and 6 bases from J; bases unmatched to any gene: 11. CDR3 loop: CASSNNDRDVNTIYF. DNA of the CDR3: TGTGCCAGCAGCAATAATGACAGGGACGTAAACACCATATATTTT.

This chain links TRBV7-9 with TRBJ2-5, with D possibly matching TRBD2 (6 bases). Germline CDR1 reads SEHNR; CDR2 reads FQNEAQ (reference sequence). This CDR3 is built from 14 residues. V shed 1 base and J shed 1 base, with 7 bases lying between them. CDR3 DNA: TGTGCCAGCAGCTTAGAGGAGGGCCAAGAGACCCAGTACTTC. Amino acids: CASSLEEGQETQYF.

The chain carries TRBV6-2 or TRBV6-3 and TRBJ1-5; TRBD1 is a possible D gene (6 bases). Trimming cost V 6 bases and J 6 bases, with 15 bases left between them. The germline V gene encodes CDR1 MNHEY and CDR2 SVGEGT. The CDR3 covers 14 residues. CDR3 loop: CASSRPGGGQPQHF. For the CDR3, the DNA is TGTGCCAGCAGCCGCCCGGGGGGCGGTCAGCCCCAGCATTTT.

The rearrangement joins TRBV29-1 to TRBJ1-2, with 8 bases lining up with TRBD1. There are 16 residues in the CDR3. The junction had 14 bases not matched to a gene; V was cut back by 4 bases and J by 4 bases. Germline values: CDR1 SQVTM, CDR2 ANQGSEA. The CDR3 bases are TGCAGCGTTGCCCGCCAGGGGGCCTCCCCTGGCTATGGCTACACCTTC. This encodes CSVARQGASPGYGYTF. The whole variable domain, remainder taken from reference TRBV29-1 and TRBJ1-2, is SAVISQKPSRDICQRGTSLTIQCQVDSQVTMMFWYRQQPGQSLTLIATANQGSEATYESGFVIDKFPISRPNLTFSTLTVSNMSPEDSSIYLCSVARQGASPGYGYTFGSGTRLTVV.

V and J are TRBV6-5 and TRBJ1-1, with D unresolved. The CDR3 is made up of 14 amino acids. In germline, CDR1 is MNHEY, CDR2 SVGAGI. With 2 bases removed from V and 3 bases from J, the gap between germline ends came to 10 bases. The CDR3 nucleotides are TGTGCCAGCAGTTACAGCGGGGAGCACACTGAAGCTTTCTTT. Translation gives CASSYSGEHTEAFF.

This clone was observed once. This chain links TRBV5-1 with TRBJ1-6; the D is unclear. Germline CDR1 is SGHRS and CDR2 is YFSETQ. V was clipped by 2 bases and J by 7 bases, with 16 bases between them. This CDR3 contains 16 residues. The chain's CDR3 is CASSFSEGRGNSPLHF. As DNA, the CDR3 is TGCGCCAGCAGCTTCTCGGAGGGCCGCGGGAATTCACCCCTCCACTTT.

This chain links TRBV28 with TRBJ1-5; D perhaps matches TRBD1 (6 bases). CDR1 and CDR2 from the germline V gene are MDHEN and SYDVKM. The CDR3 runs 14 residues. The V and J ends lost 5 bases and 5 bases respectively, with 13 bases between them. The CDR3 DNA follows: TGTGCCAGCAGTGACCGGGACAATGATCAGCCCCAGCATTTT. It specifies CASSDRDNDQPQHF.

This rearrangement joins TRBV7-2 to TRBJ2-3; a possible D gene is TRBD1 (5 bases). Germline CDR1 reads SGHTA; CDR2 reads FQGNSA. The CDR3 is made up of 14 amino acids. Between the trimmed V and J ends, which lost 2 bases and 6 bases, there was a span of 12 bases. The CDR3 loop is CASSLTAGWDTQYF. In nucleotides, the CDR3 is TGTGCCAGCAGCTTAACCGCAGGGTGGGATACGCAGTATTTT.

The V gene is TRBV7-9, the J gene TRBJ1-2, with a weak D call TRBD1 (6 bases). This CDR3 spans 15 amino acids. Germline-derived CDR1 and CDR2 are SEHNR and FQNEAQ (reference sequence). Trimming removed 1 base at V and 6 bases at J, with 15 bases between. The chain's CDR3 is CASSLGGGKENGYTF. The CDR3 DNA follows: TGTGCCAGCAGCTTAGGAGGGGGTAAGGAGAATGGCTACACCTTC.

CDR3 DNA: TGTGCCTGGAGCGTGCAGGATAATTCACCCCTCCACTTT. Translated, it gives CAWSVQDNSPLHF. The chain links TRBV30 to TRBJ1-6; D remains ambiguous. The CDR3 totals 13 residues. The germline gives CDR1 GTSNPN, CDR2 SVGIG (reference sequence). V lost 3 bases to trimming and J lost 5 bases, with 8 bases between them.

A single count supports this clone. This sequence joins TRBV7-6 and TRBJ2-1; 9 bases fit TRBD1. The CDR3 loop spans 15 amino acids. The ends lost 0 bases at V and 9 bases at J; junction bases unmatched: 6. Per germline, CDR1 SGHVS and CDR2 FNYEAQ. CDR3: CASSLAGTGFPEQFF. For the CDR3, the DNA is TGTGCCAGCAGCTTAGCGGGGACAGGGTTTCCTGAGCAGTTCTTC.

The chain links TRBV9 to TRBJ2-7; D not resolved. The V gene's germline CDR1 is SGDLS and CDR2 YYNGEE. Trimming left V 0 bases short and J 0 bases short, with 7 bases between. This CDR3 comprises 14 residues. CDR3 loop: CASSVDHSSYEQYF. CDR3 DNA sequence: TGTGCCAGCAGCGTAGACCACAGCTCCTACGAGCAGTACTTC.

The V and J genes are TRBV24-1 and TRBJ1-4, with 7 nucleotides matching TRBD1. This CDR3 has 14 residues. Germline CDR1 is KGHDR and CDR2 is SFDVKD. The ends lost 4 bases at V and 8 bases at J; junction bases unmatched: 6. The CDR3: CATSETGQEEKLFF. The DNA of the CDR3 is TGTGCCACCAGTGAAACTGGACAGGAGGAAAAACTGTTTTTT.

V gene TRBV19 combines with J gene TRBJ1-2; D gene uncertain. This CDR3 spans 12 amino acids. The germline CDR1 and CDR2 sequences are LNHDA and SQIVND (reference sequence). With 3 bases removed from V and 5 bases from J, the gap between germline ends came to 7 bases. For the CDR3, the DNA is TGTGCCAGTAGTATCTACGGTTATGGCTACACCTTC. It translates to CASSIYGYGYTF.

The V gene is TRBV7-2, the J gene TRBJ1-2; the D is unclear. The CDR3 loop spans 16 amino acids. V shed 4 bases and J shed 3 bases, with 18 bases lying between them. The V gene's germline CDR1 is SGHTA and CDR2 FQGNSA. CDR3 protein: CASSSPPVVYYYGYTF. CDR3 DNA sequence: TGTGCCAGCAGCTCACCCCCCGTAGTCTACTACTATGGCTACACCTTC.

The CDR3 DNA reads TGTGCCAGCAGCGGGGGGAGCTCCTACGAGCAGTACTTC. Its translation: CASSGGSSYEQYF. The rearrangement links TRBV25-1 to TRBJ2-7; 7 positions match TRBD2. Germline trimming cut 6 bases from V and 0 bases from J; bases unmatched to any gene: 2. This CDR3 has 13 residues. CDR1 MGHDK and CDR2 SYGVNS come from the germline V gene.

This chain connects TRBV12-3 or TRBV12-4 to TRBJ1-1; 9 nucleotides agree with TRBD1. The junction had 5 bases not matched to a gene; V was cut back by 6 bases and J by 6 bases. The CDR3 is 13 residues long. CDR3 in amino acids: CASSGQGSPEAFF. The DNA for the CDR3 is TGTGCCAGCAGCGGACAGGGGAGCCCTGAAGCTTTCTTT.

The chain employs TRBV28 and TRBJ2-3; no clear D gene. Germline CDR1 is MDHEN and CDR2 is SYDVKM. The CDR3 has 15 residues. The ends were cut back, 2 bases at V and 5 bases at J, with 14 bases in the middle. This chain's CDR3 is CASSLRSYYQDTQYF. The CDR3 DNA reads TGTGCCAGCAGTTTAAGATCATACTACCAAGATACGCAGTATTTT.